The sequence of this T cell receptor beta chain was determined in a study of T cell responses to AZD1222 COVID-19 vaccine. Notes on the study in general: After two AZD1222 doses, spike-specific TCR breadth and depth rose versus day 0.

The V end was cut by 5 bases, the J end by 8 bases, with 21 bases between. The V gene's germline CDR1 is MDHEN and CDR2 SYDVKM. The CDR3 contains 15 residues. To note about this clone: The antigen is not known.

The method was immunoSEQ multiplex PCR; TCRdb's version includes in-frame clones alone and lacks a portion of them. The profile shows more than 150,000 clones, roughly nine tenths of them singletons. Whether given at about 4 or about 12 weeks, second doses were pooled. The chain is built from TRBV28 and TRBJ1-2; D gene ambiguous. This sequence was found in an adult who received the AZD1222 COVID-19 vaccine. This specimen was peripheral blood, taken 28 days after the second AZD1222 dose. The CDR3 reads CASSPRPVGGKGYTF. As DNA, the CDR3 is TGTGCCAGCAGTCCCCGCCCCGTGGGAGGGAAGGGCTACACCTTC.